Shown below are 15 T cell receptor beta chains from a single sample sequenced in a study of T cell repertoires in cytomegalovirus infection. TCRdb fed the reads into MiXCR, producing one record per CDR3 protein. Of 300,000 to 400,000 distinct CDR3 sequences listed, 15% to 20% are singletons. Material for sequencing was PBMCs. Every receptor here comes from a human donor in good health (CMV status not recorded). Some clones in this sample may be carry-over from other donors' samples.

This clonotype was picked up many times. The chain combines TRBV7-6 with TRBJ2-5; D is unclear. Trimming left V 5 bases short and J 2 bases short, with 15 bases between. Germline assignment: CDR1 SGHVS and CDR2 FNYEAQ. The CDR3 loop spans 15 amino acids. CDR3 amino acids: CASSLFRGVQETQYF. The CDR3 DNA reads TGTGCCAGCAGCCTCTTTCGTGGGGTACAAGAGACCCAGTACTTC.

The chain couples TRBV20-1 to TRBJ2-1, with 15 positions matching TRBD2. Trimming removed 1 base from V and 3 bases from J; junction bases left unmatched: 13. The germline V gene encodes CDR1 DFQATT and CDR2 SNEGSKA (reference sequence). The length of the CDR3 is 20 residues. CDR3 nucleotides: TGCAGTGCTAGAGCGCTTTCTGGACTAGCGGGAGGGGGGGTCTACAATGAGCAGTTCTTC. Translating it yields CSARALSGLAGGGVYNEQFF.

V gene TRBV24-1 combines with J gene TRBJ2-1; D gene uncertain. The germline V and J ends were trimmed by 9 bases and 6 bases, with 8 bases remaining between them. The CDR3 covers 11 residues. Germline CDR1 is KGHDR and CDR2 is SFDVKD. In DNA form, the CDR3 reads TGTGCCACCCCCTTTTGCAATGAGCAGTTCTTC. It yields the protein CATPFCNEQFF.

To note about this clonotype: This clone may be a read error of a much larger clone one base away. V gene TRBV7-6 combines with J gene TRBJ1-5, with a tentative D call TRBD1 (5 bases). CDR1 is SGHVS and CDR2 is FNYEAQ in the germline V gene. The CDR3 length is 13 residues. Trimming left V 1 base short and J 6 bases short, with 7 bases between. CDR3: CASSLDRFQPQHF. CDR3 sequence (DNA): TGTGCCAGCAGCTTAGACAGGTTTCAGCCCCAGCATTTT.

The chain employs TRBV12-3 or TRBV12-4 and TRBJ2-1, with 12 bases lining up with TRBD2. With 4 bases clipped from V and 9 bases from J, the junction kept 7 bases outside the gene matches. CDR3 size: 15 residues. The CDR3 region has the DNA TGTGCCAGCAGTTCCTCTAGCGGGGGGGCGGTTGAGCAGTTCTTC. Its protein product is CASSSSSGGAVEQFF.

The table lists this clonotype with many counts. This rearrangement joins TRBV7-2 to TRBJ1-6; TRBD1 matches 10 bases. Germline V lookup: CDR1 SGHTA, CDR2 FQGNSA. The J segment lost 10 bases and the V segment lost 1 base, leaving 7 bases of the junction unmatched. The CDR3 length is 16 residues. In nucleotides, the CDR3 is TGTGCCAGCAGCTTAGGTGTACGGGACAGGGGCTCACCCCTCCACTTT. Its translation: CASSLGVRDRGSPLHF.

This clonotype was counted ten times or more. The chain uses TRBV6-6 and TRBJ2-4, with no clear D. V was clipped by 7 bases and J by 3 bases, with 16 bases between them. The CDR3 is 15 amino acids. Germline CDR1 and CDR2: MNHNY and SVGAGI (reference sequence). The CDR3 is CASIPSAFDKNIQYF. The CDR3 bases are TGTGCCAGCATCCCTTCGGCCTTTGACAAAAACATTCAGTACTTC.

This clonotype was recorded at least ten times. The CDR3 sequence is CASSGYAGGETQYF. CDR3 nucleotide sequence: TGCGCCAGCAGCGGTTACGCAGGGGGTGAGACCCAGTACTTC. The rearrangement uses TRBV4-1 and TRBJ2-5, with 7 bases matching TRBD1. Germline CDR1 reads MGHRA; CDR2 reads YSYEKL. The CDR3 has 14 amino acids. Trimming cost V 5 bases and J 5 bases; bases outside gene matches: 8.

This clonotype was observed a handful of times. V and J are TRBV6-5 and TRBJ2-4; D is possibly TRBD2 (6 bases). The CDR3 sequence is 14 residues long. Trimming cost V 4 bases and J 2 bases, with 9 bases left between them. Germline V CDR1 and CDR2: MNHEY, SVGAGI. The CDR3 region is CASSSRDSKNIQYF. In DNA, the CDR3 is TGTGCCAGCAGTTCCCGGGACTCCAAAAACATTCAGTACTTC.

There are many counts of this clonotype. CDR3 nucleotide sequence: TGTGCCAGCAGCCTATTACAGGGATACGAGCAGTACTTC. Its protein product is CASSLLQGYEQYF. This chain connects TRBV2 to TRBJ2-7; possible D gene TRBD1, 6 bases. Trimming cost V 6 bases and J 4 bases, with 13 bases left between them. CDR3 size: 13 residues. Germline CDR1 is SNHLY and CDR2 is FYNNEI. The full variable domain, with the rest looked up from reference TRBV2 and TRBJ2-7, is EPEVTQTPSHQVTQMGQEVILRCVPISNHLYFYWYRQILGQKVEFLVSFYNNEISEKSEIFDDQFSVERPDGSNFTLKIRSTKLEDSAMYFCASSLLQGYEQYFGPGTRLTVT.

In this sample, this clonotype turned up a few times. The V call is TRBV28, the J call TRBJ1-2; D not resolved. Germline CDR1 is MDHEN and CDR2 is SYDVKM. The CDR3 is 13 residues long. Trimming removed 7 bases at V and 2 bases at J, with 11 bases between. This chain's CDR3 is CASKGRKNYGYTF. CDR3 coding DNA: TGTGCCAGCAAAGGGAGGAAGAACTATGGCTACACCTTC.

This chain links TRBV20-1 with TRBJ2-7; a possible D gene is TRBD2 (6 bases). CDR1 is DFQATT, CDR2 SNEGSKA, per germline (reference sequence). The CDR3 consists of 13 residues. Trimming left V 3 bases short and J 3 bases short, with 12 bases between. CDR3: CSARPPSDYEQYF. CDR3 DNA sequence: TGCAGTGCTAGGCCCCCTAGCGACTACGAGCAGTACTTC.

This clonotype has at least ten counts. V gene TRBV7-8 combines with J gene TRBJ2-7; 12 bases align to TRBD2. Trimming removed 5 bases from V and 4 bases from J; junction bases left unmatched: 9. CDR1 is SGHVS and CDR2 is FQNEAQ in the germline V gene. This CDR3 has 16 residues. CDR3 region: CASSPRLAGDQYEQYF. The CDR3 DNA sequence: TGTGCCAGCAGCCCCAGACTAGCGGGGGACCAGTACGAGCAGTACTTC.

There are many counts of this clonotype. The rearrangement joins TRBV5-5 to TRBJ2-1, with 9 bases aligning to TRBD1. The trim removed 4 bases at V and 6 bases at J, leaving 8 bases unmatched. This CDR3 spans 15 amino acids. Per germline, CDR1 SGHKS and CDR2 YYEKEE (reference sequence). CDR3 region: CASSRTGDASNEQFF. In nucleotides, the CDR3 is TGTGCCAGCAGCCGGACAGGGGACGCCAGCAATGAGCAGTTCTTC.

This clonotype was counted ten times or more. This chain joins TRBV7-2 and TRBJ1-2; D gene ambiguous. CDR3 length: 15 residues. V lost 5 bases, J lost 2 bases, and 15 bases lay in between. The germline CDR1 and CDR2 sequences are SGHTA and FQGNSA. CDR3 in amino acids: CASSPIGRRNYGYTF. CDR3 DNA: TGTGCCAGCAGCCCCATAGGGAGAAGAAACTATGGCTACACCTTC.